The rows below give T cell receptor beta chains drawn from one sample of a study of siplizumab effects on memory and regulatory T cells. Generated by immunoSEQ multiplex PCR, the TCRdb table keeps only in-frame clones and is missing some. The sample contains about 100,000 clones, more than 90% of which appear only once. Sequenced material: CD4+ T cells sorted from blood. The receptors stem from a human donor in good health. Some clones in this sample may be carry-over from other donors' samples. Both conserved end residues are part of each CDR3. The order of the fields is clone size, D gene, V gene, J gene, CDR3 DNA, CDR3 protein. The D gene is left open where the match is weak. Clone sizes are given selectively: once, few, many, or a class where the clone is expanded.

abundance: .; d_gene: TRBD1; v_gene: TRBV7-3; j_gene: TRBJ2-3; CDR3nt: TGTGCCAGCAGCACTGGGACAGGGGCAGATACGCAGTATTTT; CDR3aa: CASSTGTGADTQYF
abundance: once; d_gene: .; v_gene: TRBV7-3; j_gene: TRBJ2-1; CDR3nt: TGTGCCAGCAGCTTAAGCCACGGAGGGCAGTTCTTC; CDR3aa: CASSLSHGGQFF
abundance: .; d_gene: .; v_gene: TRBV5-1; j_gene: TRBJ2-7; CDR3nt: TGCGCCAGCAGCCTTGGGGGGGCCAACTACGAGCAGTACTTC; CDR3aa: CASSLGGANYEQYF
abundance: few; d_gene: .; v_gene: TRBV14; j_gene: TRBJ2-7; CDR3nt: TGTGCCAGCAGCCAAGATGCAGGGATGAGAGAGCAGTACTTC; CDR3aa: CASSQDAGMREQYF
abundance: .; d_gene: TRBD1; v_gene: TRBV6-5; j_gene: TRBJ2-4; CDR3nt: TGTGCCAGCAGTTACACGACAGGGGACCGCATTCAGTACTTC; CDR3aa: CASSYTTGDRIQYF
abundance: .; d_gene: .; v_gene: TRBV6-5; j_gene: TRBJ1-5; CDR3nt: TGTGCCAGCAGTTACTCGAGTAATCAGCCCCAGCATTTT; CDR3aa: CASSYSSNQPQHF
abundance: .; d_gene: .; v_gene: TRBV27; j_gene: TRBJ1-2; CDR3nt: TGTGCCAGCAGTTTATCAGCAGAGAACAACTATGGCTACACCTTC; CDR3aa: CASSLSAENNYGYTF
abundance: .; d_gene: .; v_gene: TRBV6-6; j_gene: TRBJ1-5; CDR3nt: TGTGCCAGCAGACGGGGCCCGGAGCAGCCCCAGCATTTT; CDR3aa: CASRRGPEQPQHF
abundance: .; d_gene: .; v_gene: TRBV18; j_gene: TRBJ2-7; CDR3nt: TGTGCCAGCTCACCATCGACTACAACCTACGAGCAGTACTTC; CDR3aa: CASSPSTTTYEQYF
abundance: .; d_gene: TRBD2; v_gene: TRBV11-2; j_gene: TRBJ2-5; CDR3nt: TGTGCCAGCAGCCAAAGGACTAGCGGGATGTCAGAGACCCAGTACTTC; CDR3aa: CASSQRTSGMSETQYF
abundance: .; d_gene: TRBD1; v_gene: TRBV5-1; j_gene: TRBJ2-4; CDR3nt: TGCGCCAGCAGCCACGACGACAGGGTAGGAAACATTCAGTACTTC; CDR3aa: CASSHDDRVGNIQYF
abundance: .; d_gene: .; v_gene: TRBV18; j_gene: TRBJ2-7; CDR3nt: TGTGCCAGCTCACCCCAAGGGAAATCCTACGAGCAGTACTTC; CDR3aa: CASSPQGKSYEQYF
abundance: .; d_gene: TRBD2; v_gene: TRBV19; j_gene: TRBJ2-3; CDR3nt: TGTGCCAGTAGTTCAGCGGGAGACACAGATACGCAGTATTTT; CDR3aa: CASSSAGDTDTQYF
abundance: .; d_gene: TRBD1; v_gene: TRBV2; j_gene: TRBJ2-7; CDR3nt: TGTGCCAGCAGTGGTGGGACAGGGTCTTTAGTTGAGCAGTACTTC; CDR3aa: CASSGGTGSLVEQYF
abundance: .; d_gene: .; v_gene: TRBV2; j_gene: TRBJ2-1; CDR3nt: TGTGCCAGCAGACTTTCGGTTCTTGGCTCCTACAATGAGCAGTTCTTC; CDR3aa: CASRLSVLGSYNEQFF
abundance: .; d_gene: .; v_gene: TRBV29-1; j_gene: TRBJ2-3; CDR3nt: TGCAGCGCCAGTGGGACAGATACGCAGTATTTT; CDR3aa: CSASGTDTQYF
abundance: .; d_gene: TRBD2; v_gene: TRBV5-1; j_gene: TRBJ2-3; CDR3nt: TGCGCCAGCAGCTTTGGGCTAGCGGGAGATGATACGCAGTATTTT; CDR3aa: CASSFGLAGDDTQYF
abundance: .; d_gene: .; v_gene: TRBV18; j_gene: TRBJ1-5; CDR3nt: TGTGCCAGCTCACCAGGGGATCAGCCCCAGCATTTT; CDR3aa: CASSPGDQPQHF
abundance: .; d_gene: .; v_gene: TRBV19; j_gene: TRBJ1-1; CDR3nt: TGTGCCACACAAAAGGGTGACAGGTACACTGAAGCTTTCTTT; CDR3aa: CATQKGDRYTEAFF
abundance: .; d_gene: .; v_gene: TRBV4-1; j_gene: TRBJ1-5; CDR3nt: TGCGCCAGCAGCCAAGAAGCCCCCCGGGGAGACCTATATCAGCCCCAGCATTTT; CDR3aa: CASSQEAPRGDLYQPQHF
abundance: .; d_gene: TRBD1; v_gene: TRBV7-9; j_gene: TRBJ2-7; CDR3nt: TGTGCCAGCAGTCCCGGGACAGGGGCCTACGAGCAGTACTTC; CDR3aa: CASSPGTGAYEQYF
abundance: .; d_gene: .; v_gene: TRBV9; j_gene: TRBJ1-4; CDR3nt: TGTGCCAGCAGCGTAGGGTGGGCTAATGAAAAACTGTTTTTT; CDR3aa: CASSVGWANEKLFF
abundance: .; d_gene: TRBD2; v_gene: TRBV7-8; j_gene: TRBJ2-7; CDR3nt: TGTGCCAGCAGCCCCCTAGCGGGAGGGCTCGAGCAGTACTTC; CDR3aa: CASSPLAGGLEQYF
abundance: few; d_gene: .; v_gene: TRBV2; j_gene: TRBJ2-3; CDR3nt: TGTGCCAGCCGGTTGAGCCCCACAGATACGCAGTATTTT; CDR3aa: CASRLSPTDTQYF
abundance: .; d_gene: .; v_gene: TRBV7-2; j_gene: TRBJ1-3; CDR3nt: TGTGCCAGCAGCTTAGCCGGGGTCGGAAACACCATATATTTT; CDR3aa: CASSLAGVGNTIYF
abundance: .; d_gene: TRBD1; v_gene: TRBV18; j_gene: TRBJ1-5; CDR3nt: TGTGCCAGCTCACCACCGGGACAGGGCAATCAGCCCCAGCATTTT; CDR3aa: CASSPPGQGNQPQHF
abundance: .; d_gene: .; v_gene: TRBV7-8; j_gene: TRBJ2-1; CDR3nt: TGTGCCAGCAGCTTCGGATACCGGACGGGCAATGAGCAGTTCTTC; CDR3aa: CASSFGYRTGNEQFF
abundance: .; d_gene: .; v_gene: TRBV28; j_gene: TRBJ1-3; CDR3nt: TGTGCCAGCAGTCTTCCTCACAGGGGAAACACCATATATTTT; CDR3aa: CASSLPHRGNTIYF